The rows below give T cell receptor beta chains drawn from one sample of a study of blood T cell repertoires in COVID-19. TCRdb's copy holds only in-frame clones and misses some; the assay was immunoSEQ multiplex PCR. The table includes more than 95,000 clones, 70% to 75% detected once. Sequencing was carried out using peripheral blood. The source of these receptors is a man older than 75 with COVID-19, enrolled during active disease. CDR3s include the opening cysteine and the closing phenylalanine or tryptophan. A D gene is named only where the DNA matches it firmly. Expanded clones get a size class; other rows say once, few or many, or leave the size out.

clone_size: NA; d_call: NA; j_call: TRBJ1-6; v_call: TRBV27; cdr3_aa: CASSFARVFGSPLHF; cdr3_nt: TGTGCCAGCAGCTTCGCCAGGGTTTTCGGCTCACCCCTCCACTTT
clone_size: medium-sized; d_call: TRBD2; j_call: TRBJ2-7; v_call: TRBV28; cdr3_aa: CASTISGSPFTYEQYF; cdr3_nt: TGTGCCAGCACTATTAGCGGGAGCCCTTTTACCTACGAGCAGTACTTC
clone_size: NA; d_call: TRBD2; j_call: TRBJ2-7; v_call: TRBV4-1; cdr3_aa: CASSQETGLAGETYEQYF; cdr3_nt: TGCGCCAGCAGCCAAGAGACGGGACTAGCGGGCGAGACCTACGAGCAGTACTTC
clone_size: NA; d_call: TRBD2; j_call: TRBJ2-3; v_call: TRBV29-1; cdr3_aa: CSVETSGISDTQYF; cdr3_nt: TGCAGCGTTGAGACTAGCGGGATATCAGATACGCAGTATTTT
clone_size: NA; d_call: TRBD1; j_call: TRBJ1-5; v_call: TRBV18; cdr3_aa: CASSPGTGVNQPQHF; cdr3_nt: TGTGCCAGCTCACCAGGGACAGGGGTCAATCAGCCCCAGCATTTT
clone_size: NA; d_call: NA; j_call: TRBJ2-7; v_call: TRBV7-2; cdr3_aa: CASSLETEQYF; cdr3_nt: TGTGCCAGCAGCTTAGAGACTGAGCAGTACTTC
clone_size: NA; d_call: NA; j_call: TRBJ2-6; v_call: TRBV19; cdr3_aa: CASSPRGGANVLTF; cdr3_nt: TGTGCCAGTAGTCCCCGGGGAGGGGCCAACGTCCTGACTTTC
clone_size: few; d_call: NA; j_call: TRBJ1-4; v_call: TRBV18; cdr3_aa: CASSPSGAGEKLFF; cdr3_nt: TGTGCCAGCTCACCCTCTGGGGCGGGAGAAAAACTGTTTTTT
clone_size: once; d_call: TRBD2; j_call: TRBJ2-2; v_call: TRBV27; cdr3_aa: CASSLSRTSGRAAGELFF; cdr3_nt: TGTGCCAGCAGTTTATCTAGGACTAGCGGGAGGGCCGCTGGGGAGCTGTTTTTT
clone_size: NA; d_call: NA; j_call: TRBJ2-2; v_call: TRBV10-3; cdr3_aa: CAIADRRRGGELFF; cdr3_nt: TGTGCCATCGCGGACAGGAGGAGGGGCGGGGAGCTGTTTTTT
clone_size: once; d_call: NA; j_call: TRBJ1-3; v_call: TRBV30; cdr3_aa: CAWSVRHPGFSGNTIYF; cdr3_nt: TGTGCCTGGAGTGTACGTCACCCGGGATTCTCTGGAAACACCATATATTTT
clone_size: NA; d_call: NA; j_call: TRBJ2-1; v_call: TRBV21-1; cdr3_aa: CASIISGRAVNEQFF; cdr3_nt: TGTGCCAGCATTATTAGCGGGAGGGCCGTCAATGAGCAGTTCTTC
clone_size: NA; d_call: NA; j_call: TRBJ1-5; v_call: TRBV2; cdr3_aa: CASRGLPSNQPQHF; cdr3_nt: TGTGCCAGCAGGGGACTACCAAGCAATCAGCCCCAGCATTTT
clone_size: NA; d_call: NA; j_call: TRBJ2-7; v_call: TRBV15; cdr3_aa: CATSRDTFSYEQYF; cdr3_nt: TGTGCCACCAGCAGAGATACTTTCTCCTACGAGCAGTACTTC
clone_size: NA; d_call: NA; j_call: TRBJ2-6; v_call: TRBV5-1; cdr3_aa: CASSLYGSAGANVLTF; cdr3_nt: TGCGCCAGCAGCTTGTATGGCAGCGCTGGGGCCAACGTCCTGACTTTC
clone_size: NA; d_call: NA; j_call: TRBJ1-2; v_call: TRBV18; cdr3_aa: CASSTSGGANYGYTF; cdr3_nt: TGTGCCAGCTCAACCTCCGGGGGAGCTAACTATGGCTACACCTTC
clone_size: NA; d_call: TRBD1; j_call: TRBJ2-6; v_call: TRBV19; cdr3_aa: CASSPQGDGPSGANVLTF; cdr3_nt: TGTGCCAGTAGTCCACAGGGGGATGGGCCATCTGGGGCCAACGTCCTGACTTTC
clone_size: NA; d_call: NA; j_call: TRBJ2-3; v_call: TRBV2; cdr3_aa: CASSEFVADTDTQYF; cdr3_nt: TGTGCCAGCAGTGAATTCGTAGCGGACACAGATACGCAGTATTTT
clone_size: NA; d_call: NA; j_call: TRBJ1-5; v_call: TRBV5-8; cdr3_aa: CASSLGEGRSQPQHF; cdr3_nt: TGTGCCAGCAGCTTGGGGGAGGGCAGATCTCAGCCCCAGCATTTT
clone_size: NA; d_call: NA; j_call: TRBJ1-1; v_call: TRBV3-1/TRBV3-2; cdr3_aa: CASSPVVGGRAEAFF; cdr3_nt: TGTGCCAGCAGCCCTGTGGTGGGGGGTCGCGCTGAAGCTTTCTTT
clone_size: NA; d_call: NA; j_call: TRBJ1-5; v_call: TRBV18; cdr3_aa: CASSPQGNSNQPQHF; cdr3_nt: TGTGCCAGCTCACCCCAGGGGAATAGCAATCAGCCCCAGCATTTT
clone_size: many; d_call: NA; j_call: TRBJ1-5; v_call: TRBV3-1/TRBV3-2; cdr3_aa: CASSQDRDQPQHF; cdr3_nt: TGTGCCAGCAGCCAAGACAGGGATCAGCCCCAGCATTTT
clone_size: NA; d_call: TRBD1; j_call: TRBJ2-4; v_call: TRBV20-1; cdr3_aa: CSAGGQGATRAKNIQYF; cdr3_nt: TGCAGTGCTGGTGGACAGGGGGCGACCAGAGCCAAAAACATTCAGTACTTC
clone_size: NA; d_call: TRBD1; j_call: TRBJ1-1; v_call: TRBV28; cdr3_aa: CASSTAGTANTEAFF; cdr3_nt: TGTGCCAGCAGTACCGCGGGGACAGCGAACACTGAAGCTTTCTTT
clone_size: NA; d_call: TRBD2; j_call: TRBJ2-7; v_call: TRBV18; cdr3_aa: CASSPTAGESEQYF; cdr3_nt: TGTGCCAGCTCACCAACAGCGGGAGAGAGCGAGCAGTACTTC
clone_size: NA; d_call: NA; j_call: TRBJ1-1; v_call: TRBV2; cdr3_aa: CASSPNELRDTEAFF; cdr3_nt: TGTGCCAGCAGTCCAAACGAACTCAGGGACACTGAAGCTTTCTTT
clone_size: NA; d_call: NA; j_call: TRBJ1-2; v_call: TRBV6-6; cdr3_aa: CASSQTGYTF; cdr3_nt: TGTGCCAGCAGTCAGACAGGCTACACCTTC
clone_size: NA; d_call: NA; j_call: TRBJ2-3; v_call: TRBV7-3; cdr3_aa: CASSFNQGQDTQYF; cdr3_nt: TGTGCCAGCAGCTTCAATCAGGGGCAAGATACGCAGTATTTT
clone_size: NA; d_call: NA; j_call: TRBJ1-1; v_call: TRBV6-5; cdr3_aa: CASSYKGWNTEAFF; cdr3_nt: TGTGCCAGCAGTTACAAGGGGTGGAACACTGAAGCTTTCTTT
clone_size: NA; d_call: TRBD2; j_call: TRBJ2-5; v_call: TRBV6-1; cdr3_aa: CASSEFRTSGAYQETQYF; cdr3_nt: TGTGCCAGCAGTGAATTCCGGACTAGCGGGGCGTACCAAGAGACCCAGTACTTC
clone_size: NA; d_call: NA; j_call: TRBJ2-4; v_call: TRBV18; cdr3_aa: CASSITPGADNIQYF; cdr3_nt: TGTGCCAGCTCTATAACGCCCGGAGCCGATAACATTCAGTACTTC
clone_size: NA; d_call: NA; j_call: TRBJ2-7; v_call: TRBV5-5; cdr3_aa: CASSIQRGTYEQYF; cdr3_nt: TGTGCCAGCAGTATACAACGTGGGACTTACGAGCAGTACTTC
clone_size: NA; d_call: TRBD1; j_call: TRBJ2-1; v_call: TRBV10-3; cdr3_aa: CAISDVRQGARYNEQFF; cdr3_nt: TGTGCCATCAGTGATGTTAGGCAGGGGGCACGCTACAATGAGCAGTTCTTC
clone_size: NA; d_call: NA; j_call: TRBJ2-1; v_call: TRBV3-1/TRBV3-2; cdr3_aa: CASSQVRSSYNEQFF; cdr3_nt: TGTGCCAGCAGCCAAGTCCGTAGCTCCTACAATGAGCAGTTCTTC
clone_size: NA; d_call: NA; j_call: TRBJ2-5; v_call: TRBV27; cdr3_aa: CASSSGRFRETQYF; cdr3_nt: TGTGCCAGCAGTTCGGGGAGGTTTCGAGAGACCCAGTACTTC
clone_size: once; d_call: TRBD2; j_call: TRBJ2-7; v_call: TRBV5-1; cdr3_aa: CASSLEILAGVGEQYF; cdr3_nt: TGCGCCAGCAGCTTGGAGATACTAGCGGGAGTAGGCGAGCAGTACTTC
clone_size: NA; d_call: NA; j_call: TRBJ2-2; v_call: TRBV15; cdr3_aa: CATRQTANTGELFF; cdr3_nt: TGTGCCACCAGGCAGACTGCGAACACCGGGGAGCTGTTTTTT
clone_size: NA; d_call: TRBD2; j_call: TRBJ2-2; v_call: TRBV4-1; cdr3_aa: CASSQWWAGGSNTGELFF; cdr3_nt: TGCGCCAGCAGCCAGTGGTGGGCGGGAGGTTCGAACACCGGGGAGCTGTTTTTT
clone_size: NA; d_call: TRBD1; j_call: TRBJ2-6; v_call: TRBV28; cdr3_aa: CASSSHKGQGDGANVLTF; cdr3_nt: TGTGCCAGCAGTTCCCACAAGGGACAGGGGGACGGGGCCAACGTCCTGACTTTC
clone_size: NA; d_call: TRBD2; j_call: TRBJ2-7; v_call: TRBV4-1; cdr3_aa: CASSQEGAGTYEQYF; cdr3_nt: TGCGCCAGCAGCCAAGAAGGAGCGGGAACCTACGAGCAGTACTTC
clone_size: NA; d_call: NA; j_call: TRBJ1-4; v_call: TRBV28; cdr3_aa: CASSLDRPNEKLFF; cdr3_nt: TGTGCCAGCAGTCTGGACAGACCTAATGAAAAACTGTTTTTT
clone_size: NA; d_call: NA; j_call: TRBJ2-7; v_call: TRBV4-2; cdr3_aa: CASSQGFRGGYEQYF; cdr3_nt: TGTGCCAGCAGCCAAGGTTTCAGGGGTGGTTACGAGCAGTACTTC
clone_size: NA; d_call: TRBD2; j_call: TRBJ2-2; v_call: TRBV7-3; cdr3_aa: CASSKTPGTSGDTGELFF; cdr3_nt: TGTGCCAGCAGCAAGACCCCCGGGACTAGCGGGGACACCGGGGAGCTGTTTTTT
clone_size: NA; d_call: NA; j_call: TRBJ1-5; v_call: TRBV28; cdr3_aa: CASSDQEGRWQPQHF; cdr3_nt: TGTGCCAGCAGTGACCAGGAGGGGCGTTGGCAGCCCCAGCATTTT
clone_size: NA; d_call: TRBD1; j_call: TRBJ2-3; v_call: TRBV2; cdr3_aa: CASSEGQGTGTDTQYF; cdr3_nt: TGTGCCAGCAGTGAGGGACAGGGGACGGGCACAGATACGCAGTATTTT
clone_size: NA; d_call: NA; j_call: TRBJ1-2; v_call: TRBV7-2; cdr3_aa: CASSLVAGLDYGYTF; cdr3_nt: TGTGCCAGCAGCTTAGTTGCGGGGCTCGACTATGGCTACACCTTC
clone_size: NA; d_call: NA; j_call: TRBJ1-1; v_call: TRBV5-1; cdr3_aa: CASRTGSLGSTEAFF; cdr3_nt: TGCGCCAGCAGGACGGGATCTTTAGGGAGCACTGAAGCTTTCTTT
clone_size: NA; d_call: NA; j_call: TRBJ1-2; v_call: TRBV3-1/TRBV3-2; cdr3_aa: CASSQSGGSYGYTF; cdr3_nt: TGTGCCAGCAGCCAATCCGGGGGGAGCTATGGCTACACCTTC
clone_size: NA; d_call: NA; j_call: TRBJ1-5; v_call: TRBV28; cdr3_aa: CASSLSSGGNQPQHF; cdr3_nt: TGTGCCAGCAGTTTATCGTCAGGTGGCAATCAGCCCCAGCATTTT
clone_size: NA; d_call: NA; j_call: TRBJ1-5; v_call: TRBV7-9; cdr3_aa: CASSLEAGWQPQHF; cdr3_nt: TGTGCCAGCAGCTTAGAGGCAGGTTGGCAGCCCCAGCATTTT
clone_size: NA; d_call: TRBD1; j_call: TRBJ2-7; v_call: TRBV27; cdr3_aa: CASSLGNRGVYEQYF; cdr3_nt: TGTGCCAGCAGTTTGGGAAACAGGGGCGTTTACGAGCAGTACTTC
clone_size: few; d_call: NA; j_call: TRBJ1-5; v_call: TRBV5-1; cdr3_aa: CASSLGIRTAIIKPQHF; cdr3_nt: TGCGCCAGCAGCTTGGGGATAAGGACAGCTATCATAAAGCCCCAGCATTTT
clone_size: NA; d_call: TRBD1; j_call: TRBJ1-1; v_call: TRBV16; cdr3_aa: CASSLQGAATEAFF; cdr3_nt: TGTGCCAGCAGCCTACAGGGGGCGGCCACTGAAGCTTTCTTT
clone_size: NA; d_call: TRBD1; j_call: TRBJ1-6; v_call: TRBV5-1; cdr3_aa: CASSLDRGPGESPLHF; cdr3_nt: TGCGCCAGCAGCTTGGACAGGGGGCCGGGAGAATCACCCCTCCACTTT
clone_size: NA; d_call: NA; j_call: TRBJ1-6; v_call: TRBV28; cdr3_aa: CASSLLLHNSPLHF; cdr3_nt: TGTGCCAGCAGTTTGTTACTACATAATTCACCCCTCCACTTT
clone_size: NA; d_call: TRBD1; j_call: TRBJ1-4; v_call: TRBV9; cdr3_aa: CASSAKGTVYNEKLFF; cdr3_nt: TGTGCCAGCAGCGCCAAAGGGACAGTTTACAATGAAAAACTGTTTTTT
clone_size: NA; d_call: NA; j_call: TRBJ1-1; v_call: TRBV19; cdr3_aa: CASSINTGTTEAFF; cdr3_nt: TGTGCCAGTAGTATCAATACAGGGACCACTGAAGCTTTCTTT